The rows below give T cell receptor beta chains drawn from one sample of a study of CD8+CD57+ T cells in acquired aplastic anemia. MiXCR, run by TCRdb on the reads, gives a single entry per CDR3 protein. The sample lists 250,000 or so distinct CDR3 sequences; around half were seen once. The sample was sorted CD4+, CD8+, or CD8+CD57+ T cells (not recorded which) from PBMCs. These receptor sequences come from a human donor with aplastic anemia. Both conserved end residues are trimmed from each CDR3.

V gene,CDR3 protein
TRBV15,ATSSMDRGGYT
TRBV20-1,SAPTGTVSGNTIY
TRBV7-2,ASSLGVTRYQETQY
TRBV30,AWSPTRGLSYEQY
TRBV7-9,ANSSKGTSGGLEQF
TRBV10-3,AIHTPPTSGGSQETQY
TRBV7-3,ASSLTFQGAGSYEQY
TRBV4-1,ASSQVGQGASNEQF
TRBV7-8,ASSSRTSEYNEQF
TRBV7-2,ASSPPSHREAF
TRBV4-1,ASSQDIRSPSGNTIY
TRBV27,ASSLYPSGVETQY
TRBV7-6,ASSLPGLAGARETQY
TRBV27,ASSSYGTDSRETQY
TRBV7-9,ASSLGGSPYEQY
TRBV7-2,ASSYPGLLQETQY
TRBV6-6,ASTTDSGMRHGYT
TRBV2,ASSPGTEKYSPLH
TRBV9,ASRPYSLRTNEKLF
TRBV24-1,ATSGVDTGELF
TRBV14,ASSRQTVSYEQY
TRBV11-2,ASSTPEAGGPLDTQY